Following are 16 T cell receptor beta chains from one sample sequenced in a study of graft-versus-host responses after intestinal transplantation. Their antigens are not known. Here immunoSEQ multiplex PCR was the method, and the copy in TCRdb shows in-frame clones only, minus some. The sample holds 90,000 to 95,000 clones; roughly 90% are singletons and the top ten take around 0.49%. Sequencing used unstimulated CD8+ T cells sorted from spleen or lymph node cells, obtained before intestinal transplant. The receptors come from a human donor who received an intestinal transplant.

The rearrangement links TRBV6-5 to TRBJ2-3; TRBD1 might be the D (5 bases). This CDR3 region has 14 residues. Trimming shortened V by 2 bases and J by 1 base, and 7 bases separated the two germline ends. Germline lookup yields CDR1 MNHEY and CDR2 SVGAGI. CDR3 in DNA: TGTGCCAGCAGTTACATGACAGGCACAGATACGCAGTATTTT. Translating gives CASSYMTGTDTQYF.

This sequence joins TRBV6-6 and TRBJ2-1, with D perhaps TRBD2 (5 bases). V was cut by 3 bases and J by 10 bases, with 7 bases left in between. The CDR3 has 11 amino acids. Germline values: CDR1 MNHNY, CDR2 SVGAGI (reference sequence). The CDR3 DNA reads TGTGCCAGCAGTTATCCGGGGGAGCAGTTCTTC. Translated: CASSYPGEQFF.

The chain couples TRBV27 to TRBJ2-5; TRBD2 aligns across 8 bases. Germline V gives CDR1 MNHEY, CDR2 SMNVEV (reference sequence). The CDR3 consists of 15 residues. The J segment lost 2 bases and the V segment lost 5 bases, leaving 7 bases of the junction unmatched. The CDR3 protein is CASSPTGGGQETQYF. In DNA form, the CDR3 reads TGTGCCAGCAGTCCCACGGGGGGGGGACAAGAGACCCAGTACTTC.

This clone was seen a few times. The chain combines TRBV30 with TRBJ1-1; 7 nucleotides match TRBD1. Germline lookup yields CDR1 GTSNPN and CDR2 SVGIG (reference sequence). The length of the CDR3 is 12 residues. The junction had 1 base not matched to a gene; V was cut back by 5 bases and J by 1 base. CDR3 region: CAWDRENTEAFF. DNA of the CDR3: TGTGCCTGGGACAGGGAGAACACTGAAGCTTTCTTT.

V is TRBV4-3 and J is TRBJ1-5; D is possibly TRBD1 (6 bases). The V end was cut by 1 base, the J end by 4 bases, with 11 bases between. This CDR3 has 15 residues. Germline V gene lookup returns CDR1 LGHNA and CDR2 YSLEER. The CDR3 loop reads CASSQGRGLNQPQHF. The CDR3 nucleotides are TGCGCCAGCAGCCAAGGTAGGGGGTTGAATCAGCCCCAGCATTTT.

This sequence joins TRBV10-3 and TRBJ2-7; 10 bases are shared with TRBD2. The V segment lost 0 bases and the J segment 3 bases; nucleotides outside the gene matches: 5. This CDR3 is 16 amino acids long. CDR1 and CDR2 (germline): ENHRY, SYGVKD. The CDR3 region has the DNA TGTGCCATCAGTGAGTCGGCTAGCGGGGGAGACTACGAGCAGTACTTC. Its translation is CAISESASGGDYEQYF.

The J gene is TRBJ2-7, the V gene TRBV23-1; 8 nucleotides match TRBD1. TRBV23-1 is placed among ORFs of uncertain function. The junction had 6 bases not matched to a gene; V was cut back by 6 bases and J by 2 bases. This CDR3 region has 14 residues. The CDR3 sequence: CASSGQGEAYEQYF. The CDR3 region has the DNA TGCGCCAGCAGCGGACAGGGAGAGGCCTACGAGCAGTACTTC.

V usage is TRBV7-2 and J usage is TRBJ2-1; possibly TRBD2 for D (5 bases). This CDR3 has 13 amino acids. In germline, CDR1 is SGHTA, CDR2 FQGNSA. Trimming stripped 3 bases from V and 8 bases from J, with 11 bases between. CDR3 nucleotide sequence: TGTGCCAGCAGCTTCGGAGTAGCGTATGAGCAGTTCTTC. Amino acid sequence: CASSFGVAYEQFF.

The chain joins TRBV4-1 to TRBJ1-2; no clear D. Germline V gene sequence: CDR1 MGHRA, CDR2 YSYEKL. CDR3 length: 15 amino acids. Trimming left V 1 base short and J 6 bases short, with 15 bases between. As DNA, the CDR3 is TGCGCCAGCAGCCAAGCCCTACGTCAGGAGGATGGCTACACCTTC. It specifies CASSQALRQEDGYTF.

This clone showed up just once. The gene calls are TRBV11-2 and TRBJ2-1; a possible D gene is TRBD2 (6 bases). The CDR3 is made up of 17 amino acids. V shed 4 bases and J shed 2 bases, with 18 bases lying between them. Germline lookup yields CDR1 SGHAT and CDR2 FQNNGV. CDR3: CASSSPEGRETYNEQFF. The CDR3 DNA follows: TGTGCCAGCAGCTCCCCCGAAGGGCGGGAAACCTACAATGAGCAGTTCTTC. The whole variable domain, remainder taken from reference TRBV11-2 and TRBJ2-1, is EAGVAQSPRYKIIEKRQSVAFWCNPISGHATLYWYQQILGQGPKLLIQFQNNGVVDDSQLPKDRFSAERLKGVDSTLKIQPAKLEDSAVYLCASSSPEGRETYNEQFFGPGTRLTVL.

This chain links TRBV5-6 with TRBJ2-3; 7 bases match TRBD1. The CDR3 runs to 16 residues. CDR1 and CDR2 from the germline V gene are SGHDT and YYEEEE. Trimming took 0 bases from V and 1 from J; bases not matched to a gene: 5. The DNA of the CDR3 is TGTGCCAGCAGCTTGGTAGGGGGCGAGGGCACAGATACGCAGTATTTT. It translates to CASSLVGGEGTDTQYF.

The V gene is TRBV28, the J gene TRBJ1-1; D is possibly TRBD1 (5 bases). The CDR3 consists of 15 residues. Germline CDR1 MDHEN, CDR2 SYDVKM. V was shortened by 3 bases and J by 0 bases, with 11 bases between the two germline ends. CDR3 sequence: CASSLDTEMNTEAFF. CDR3 sequence (DNA): TGTGCCAGCAGTTTGGACACCGAGATGAACACTGAAGCTTTCTTT.

The chain has TRBV27 and TRBJ2-7; TRBD1 matches 9 bases. Trimming at V came to 3 bases and at J to 7 bases, leaving 7 bases not matched to a gene. CDR3 length: 14 amino acids. Germline loops: CDR1 MNHEY, CDR2 SMNVEV (reference sequence). The CDR3 nucleotides are TGTGCCAGCAGTTTCGCGACAGGGGGGAGGGAGCAGTACTTC. The encoded protein is CASSFATGGREQYF.

To note about this clone: The sample has other DNA sequences that encode this CDR3 too. This rearrangement joins TRBV27 to TRBJ2-7; 7 nucleotides agree with TRBD2. CDR1 MNHEY and CDR2 SMNVEV come from the germline V gene (reference sequence). V gave up 5 bases and J gave up 1 base; unmatched junction bases: 5. CDR3 size: 14 residues. CDR3 nucleotides: TGTGCCAGCAGTCCAGGACTAGGGTCCTACGAGCAGTACTTC. Translating it yields CASSPGLGSYEQYF.

The chain joins TRBV14 to TRBJ2-2; D may be TRBD2 (5 bases). Trimming cost V 0 bases and J 7 bases, with 9 bases left between them. The germline CDR1 and CDR2 sequences are SGHDN and FVKESK. The CDR3 length is 14 residues. The CDR3 loop reads CASSQEVRGGELFF. The CDR3 nucleotides read TGTGCCAGCAGCCAAGAGGTCCGGGGCGGGGAGCTGTTTTTT.

V is TRBV10-2 and J is TRBJ1-1; D gene ambiguous. The CDR3 has 13 amino acids. V dropped 8 bases and J dropped 0 bases, with 10 bases sitting between them. Germline CDR1 is WSHSY and CDR2 is SAAADI. As DNA, the CDR3 is TGCGCCAGCCTCCCCGGGTTGAACACTGAAGCTTTCTTT. Translation: CASLPGLNTEAFF.